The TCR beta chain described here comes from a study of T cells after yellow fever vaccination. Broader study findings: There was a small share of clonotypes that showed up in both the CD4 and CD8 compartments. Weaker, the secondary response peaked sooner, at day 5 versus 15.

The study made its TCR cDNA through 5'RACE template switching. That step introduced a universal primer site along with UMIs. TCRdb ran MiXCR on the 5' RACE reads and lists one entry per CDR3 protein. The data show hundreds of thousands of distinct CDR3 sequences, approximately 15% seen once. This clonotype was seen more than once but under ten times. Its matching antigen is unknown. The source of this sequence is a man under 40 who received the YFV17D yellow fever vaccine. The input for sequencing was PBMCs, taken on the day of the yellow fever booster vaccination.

The CDR3 loop is CATARGGNNEQFF. CDR3 DNA sequence: TGTGCCACCGCGCGGGGGGGAAACAATGAGCAGTTCTTC. This chain connects TRBV6-1 to TRBJ2-1; 9 bases line up with TRBD2. The CDR3 totals 13 residues. CDR1 and CDR2 (germline): MNHNS, SASEGT. V was clipped by 10 bases and J by 5 bases; unmatched bases: 6.